One and the same sample provided the 26 T cell receptor beta chains below, sequenced in a study of siplizumab effects on memory and regulatory T cells. Libraries were prepared by immunoSEQ multiplex PCR; TCRdb keeps only in-frame clonotypes and omits some of them. The sample yields some 73,000 clones, 93% seen once. The sequencing sample was made of CD8+ T cells sorted from blood. Receptors were obtained from a human donor in good health.

J is TRBJ2-1 and V is TRBV2, with a tentative D call TRBD2 (5 bases). This CDR3 is built from 18 residues. V was trimmed by 6 bases and J by 4 bases, leaving 25 bases between them. In germline, CDR1 is SNHLY, CDR2 FYNNEI. The chain's CDR3 is CASRPVVERPMTYNEQFF. CDR3 in DNA: TGTGCCAGCAGGCCGGTCGTTGAGCGGCCGATGACTTACAATGAGCAGTTCTTC.

This rearrangement joins TRBV2 to TRBJ2-7; D is undetermined. The CDR3 has 15 amino acids. Trimming cost V 4 bases and J 2 bases, with 15 bases left between them. CDR1 and CDR2 (germline): SNHLY, FYNNEI. The CDR3 reads CASSVGLDLTYEQYF. CDR3 nucleotides: TGTGCCAGCAGTGTCGGCCTAGATCTGACCTACGAGCAGTACTTC.

The J gene is TRBJ1-1, the V gene TRBV19, with 8 bases matching TRBD1. The V and J ends lost 3 bases and 7 bases, in that order; junction bases with no gene match: 10. Germline V CDR1 and CDR2: LNHDA, SQIVND (reference sequence). This CDR3 is 15 amino acids long. DNA for the CDR3: TGTGCCAGTAGTATGGGTGACAGGGGAATAGTTGAAGCTTTCTTT. This gives the protein CASSMGDRGIVEAFF.

The chain joins TRBV2 to TRBJ2-7, with D possibly called TRBD1 or TRBD2 (6 bases each). Per germline, CDR1 SNHLY and CDR2 FYNNEI. The V end lost 2 bases, the J end lost 6 bases, and 8 bases lay between the germline ends. The CDR3 covers 12 residues. CDR3 protein: CASSESGAEQYF. DNA of the CDR3: TGTGCCAGCAGTGAATCGGGGGCCGAGCAGTACTTC. The entire variable domain, with the rest obtained from reference TRBV2 and TRBJ2-7, is as follows: EPEVTQTPSHQVTQMGQEVILRCVPISNHLYFYWYRQILGQKVEFLVSFYNNEISEKSEIFDDQFSVERPDGSNFTLKIRSTKLEDSAMYFCASSESGAEQYFGPGTRLTVT.

The CDR3 reads CASSIDSEQYF. The CDR3 DNA follows: TGTGCCAGTAGTATAGATAGCGAACAGTACTTC. This chain joins TRBV19 and TRBJ2-7, with D possibly TRBD2 on 5 matching bases. This CDR3 comprises 11 residues. Germline CDR1 reads LNHDA; CDR2 reads SQIVND (reference sequence). V lost 0 bases to trimming and J lost 10 bases, with 7 bases between them.

The chain joins TRBV15 to TRBJ2-1, with 15 positions matching TRBD2. The germline CDR1 and CDR2 sequences are LNHNV and YYDKDF (reference sequence). The CDR3 is made up of 19 amino acids. The V segment lost 0 bases and the J segment 6 bases; nucleotides outside the gene matches: 9. CDR3 amino acids: CATSRDEGLAGGWGNEQFF. DNA for the CDR3: TGTGCCACCAGCAGAGATGAGGGACTAGCGGGGGGATGGGGCAATGAGCAGTTCTTC.

V and J are TRBV9 and TRBJ1-2; D is possibly TRBD1 (6 bases). This CDR3 comprises 12 residues. Trimming removed 3 bases from V and 8 bases from J, with 11 bases in between. Germline CDR1 reads SGDLS; CDR2 reads YYNGEE. The DNA for the CDR3 is TGTGCCAGCAGCGCTACAGGGAACGGCTACACCTTC. Translating it yields CASSATGNGYTF. Looking up the rest from reference TRBV9 and TRBJ1-2 gives the full variable domain: DSGVTQTPKHLITATGQRVTLRCSPRSGDLSVYWYQQSLDQGLQFLIQYYNGEERAKGNILERFSAQQFPDLHSELNLSSLELGDSALYFCASSATGNGYTFGSGTRLTVV.

This clone showed up just once. The rearrangement links TRBV5-1 to TRBJ1-2; possibly TRBD1 for D (6 bases). Germline V gives CDR1 SGHRS, CDR2 YFSETQ. The CDR3 consists of 17 residues. V lost 0 bases and J 0 bases, leaving 15 bases between the germline ends. Written as DNA, the CDR3 is TGCGCCAGCAGCTTGGCCCCCCCAGGGGACGCTAACTATGGCTACACCTTC. This codes for CASSLAPPGDANYGYTF.

CDR3 protein: CASSQTGTEQFF. CDR3 DNA sequence: TGCGCCAGCAGCCAGACAGGGACTGAGCAGTTCTTC. This chain connects TRBV4-1 to TRBJ2-1; 7 bases line up with TRBD1. J was trimmed by 9 bases and V by 3 bases; bases with no gene match: 2. The germline V gene encodes CDR1 MGHRA and CDR2 YSYEKL. The CDR3 contains 12 residues.

The chain's CDR3 is CASSIEAGGFTEAFF. CDR3 coding DNA: TGTGCCAGCAGCATCGAGGCAGGGGGCTTCACTGAAGCTTTCTTT. The chain recombines TRBV13 with TRBJ1-1, with 8 bases that match TRBD1. This CDR3 has 15 amino acids. Germline values: CDR1 PRHDT, CDR2 FYEKMQ (reference sequence). V lost 5 bases to trimming and J lost 4 bases; unmatched junction nucleotides: 9.

The gene calls are TRBV4-2 and TRBJ2-3, with TRBD2 matching over 10 bases. This CDR3 spans 17 amino acids. The V gene's germline CDR1 is LGHNA and CDR2 YNFKEQ. After removal of 1 base from V and 6 bases from J, the junction contained 10 bases not matched to a gene. As DNA, the CDR3 is TGTGCCAGCAGCCAAGCAGCTAGCGGGGGTCCCGCGGATACGCAGTATTTT. Translated: CASSQAASGGPADTQYF.

In its sample, this clone was seen once. The gene calls are TRBV7-3 and TRBJ2-2; D might be TRBD1 (5 bases). V lost 4 bases and J lost 1, with 16 bases in between. From germline, CDR1 is SGHTA and CDR2 FQGTGA. The CDR3 is made up of 17 amino acids. CDR3 in DNA: TGTGCCAGCAGCTCCGAGGTGGGGCTCGGGAACACCGGGGAGCTGTTTTTT. Its translation is CASSSEVGLGNTGELFF.

The chain uses TRBV19 and TRBJ2-1; perhaps D is TRBD1 or TRBD2 (5 bases each). CDR1 is LNHDA, CDR2 SQIVND, per germline (reference sequence). V was pared by 7 bases and J by 2 bases, with 15 bases between. This CDR3 has 15 amino acids. The CDR3 is CASIPDRGTYNEQFF. The CDR3 DNA is TGTGCCAGTATACCAGACAGAGGGACCTACAATGAGCAGTTCTTC.

The chain is built from TRBV28 and TRBJ1-3, with unresolved D. Trimming stripped 3 bases from V and 0 bases from J, with 9 bases between. This CDR3 contains 15 residues. Germline assignment: CDR1 MDHEN and CDR2 SYDVKM. CDR3 amino acids: CASSFQADSGNTIYF. The CDR3, as DNA: TGTGCCAGCAGTTTCCAGGCGGACTCTGGAAACACCATATATTTT.

The rearrangement links TRBV5-1 to TRBJ1-1; D is perhaps TRBD1 (6 bases). The CDR3 runs to 13 residues. Germline CDR1 SGHRS, CDR2 YFSETQ. V was pared by 7 bases and J by 0 bases, with 10 bases between. The CDR3 reads CASWQGLNTEAFF. CDR3 DNA: TGCGCCAGCTGGCAGGGGCTGAACACTGAAGCTTTCTTT.

V usage is TRBV4-3 and J usage is TRBJ1-1, with D hard to call. The CDR3 runs to 12 residues. Deletions cut 4 bases from V and 7 bases from J, with 10 bases between. CDR1 and CDR2 (germline): LGHNA, YSLEER. The CDR3 nucleotides read TGCGCCAGCAGCCGCCTAGAGGGTGAAGCTTTCTTT. This gives the protein CASSRLEGEAFF.

V usage is TRBV6-1 and J usage is TRBJ2-7; TRBD1 matches at 7 bases. CDR3 length: 13 amino acids. Per the germline V gene, CDR1 is MNHNS and CDR2 is SASEGT. With 3 bases clipped from V and 5 bases from J, the junction kept 4 bases outside the gene matches. CDR3 region: CASSDLTGNEQYF. As DNA, the CDR3 is TGTGCCAGCAGTGATTTGACAGGGAACGAGCAGTACTTC.

This chain connects TRBV10-1 to TRBJ2-2; possibly TRBD2 for D (6 bases). V lost 4 bases, J lost 3 bases, and 9 bases lay in between. The V gene's germline CDR1 is WNHNN and CDR2 SYGVQD (reference sequence). The CDR3 extends over 14 amino acids. CDR3 sequence: CASSVGEDTGELFF. In nucleotides, the CDR3 is TGCGCCAGCAGTGTTGGGGAGGACACCGGGGAGCTGTTTTTT.

This clone was observed a single time. The chain links TRBV28 to TRBJ2-3; TRBD1 agrees at 9 bases. The junction had 11 bases not matched to a gene; V was cut back by 10 bases and J by 3 bases. Germline CDR1 and CDR2: MDHEN and SYDVKM. This CDR3 has 15 amino acids. CDR3 amino acids: CATAALDRGTDTQYF. The CDR3 DNA follows: TGTGCCACAGCGGCTTTGGACAGGGGTACAGATACGCAGTATTTT.

This chain uses TRBV14 with TRBJ2-7; maybe TRBD2 (7 bases). The length of the CDR3 is 14 residues. Germline lookup yields CDR1 SGHDN and CDR2 FVKESK. The germline V and J ends were trimmed by 1 base and 3 bases, with 10 bases remaining between them. The CDR3 sequence: CASSQGGGFYEQYF. The CDR3 DNA follows: TGTGCCAGCAGCCAAGGCGGGGGCTTCTACGAGCAGTACTTC.

The gene calls are TRBV6-1 and TRBJ1-2; D is possibly TRBD1 (6 bases). CDR1 is MNHNS and CDR2 is SASEGT in the germline V gene. The V end lost 6 bases, the J end lost 8 bases, and 10 bases lay between the germline ends. CDR3 length: 11 residues. CDR3 amino acids: CASSGTRGYTF. CDR3 DNA sequence: TGTGCCAGCAGCGGGACAAGAGGCTACACCTTC.

The rearrangement links TRBV7-9 to TRBJ2-1; D perhaps matches TRBD1 (5 bases). The CDR3 has 11 residues. The germline V and J ends were trimmed by 5 bases and 10 bases, with 9 bases remaining between them. Germline V CDR1 and CDR2: SEHNR, FQNEAQ (reference sequence). The CDR3 here is CASSTRQEQFF. The CDR3 nucleotides are TGTGCCAGCAGCACCCGACAGGAGCAGTTCTTC. The full variable domain, rest sourced from reference TRBV7-9 and TRBJ2-1, is DTGVSQNPRHKITKRGQNVTFRCDPISEHNRLYWYRQTLGQGPEFLTYFQNEAQLEKSRLLSDRFSAERPKGSFSTLEIQRTEQGDSAMYLCASSTRQEQFFGPGTRLTVL.

The chain employs TRBV6-5 and TRBJ1-1; 7 nucleotides agree with TRBD1. Per germline, CDR1 MNHEY and CDR2 SVGAGI. J was trimmed by 8 bases and V by 4 bases; bases with no gene match: 1. This CDR3 has 11 residues. In DNA, the CDR3 is TGTGCCAGCAGTTCGACAGGGGAAGCTTTCTTT. Translation: CASSSTGEAFF.

The chain recombines TRBV6-5 with TRBJ2-3, with D possibly matching TRBD2 (6 bases). Germline V gives CDR1 MNHEY, CDR2 SVGAGI. The CDR3 consists of 15 residues. V was cut by 0 bases and J by 4 bases, with 11 bases left in between. The CDR3 loop is CASSYSSGLADTQYF. The DNA of the CDR3 is TGTGCCAGCAGTTACTCAAGCGGGTTGGCAGATACGCAGTATTTT.

The V call is TRBV6-5, the J call TRBJ2-5; the D gene could be TRBD1 or TRBD2 (6 bases each). Germline V CDR1 and CDR2: MNHEY, SVGAGI. Between the trimmed V and J ends, which lost 2 bases and 3 bases, there was a span of 10 bases. This CDR3 spans 14 amino acids. The CDR3 is CASSYGGPKETQYF. The CDR3 DNA reads TGTGCCAGCAGTTACGGGGGGCCTAAAGAGACCCAGTACTTC.

The rearrangement joins TRBV28 to TRBJ1-2; TRBD1 might be the D (5 bases). The CDR3 extends over 16 amino acids. CDR1 is MDHEN and CDR2 is SYDVKM in the germline V gene. V was trimmed by 8 bases and J by 4 bases, leaving 23 bases between them. CDR3 in DNA: TGTGCCAGCTACCCGGGGCCCCGCTCTTGGCGCTATGGCTACACCTTC. Translation gives CASYPGPRSWRYGYTF.